This TCR beta chain was sequenced in a study of blood T cell repertoires in COVID-19. Looked up from germline, CDR1 is SGHRS and CDR2 is YFSETQ. V lost 1 base, J lost 9 bases, and 14 bases lay in between. The CDR3 sequence is 14 residues long. Here immunoSEQ multiplex PCR was the method, and the copy in TCRdb shows in-frame clones only, minus some. The table shows about 120,000 clones, with less than 75% occurring only once. This clone was counted a single time. The chain recombines TRBV5-1 with TRBJ2-1; possible D gene TRBD2, 5 bases. Sequencing was done on a sample of peripheral blood. The TCR sequence derives from a human donor with acute or convalescent COVID-19. The donor label of this sample is uncertain. CDR3 sequence: CASSLSVEGIEQFF. As DNA, the CDR3 is TGCGCCAGCAGCTTGTCCGTCGAGGGAATTGAGCAGTTCTTC.